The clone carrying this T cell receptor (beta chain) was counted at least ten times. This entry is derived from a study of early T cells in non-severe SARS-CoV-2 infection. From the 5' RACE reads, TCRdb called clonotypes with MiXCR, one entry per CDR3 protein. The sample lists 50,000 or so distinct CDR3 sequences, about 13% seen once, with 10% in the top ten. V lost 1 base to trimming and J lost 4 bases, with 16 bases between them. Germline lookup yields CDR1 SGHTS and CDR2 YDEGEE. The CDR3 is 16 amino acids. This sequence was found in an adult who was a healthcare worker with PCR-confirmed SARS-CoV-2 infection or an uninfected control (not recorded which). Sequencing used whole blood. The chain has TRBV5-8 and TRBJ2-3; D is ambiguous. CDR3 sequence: CASSLLISRRADTQYF. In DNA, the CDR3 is TGTGCCAGCAGCTTGTTAATCTCCCGTAGGGCAGATACGCAGTATTTT.